This T cell receptor beta chain was sequenced for a study of blood T cell repertoires in COVID-19. Overall study context: Samples of COVID-19 (acute and convalescent) were obtained from the United States, Italy and Spain.

Participants' own reports of clinical history determined their cohort assignment. Only in-frame clones appear in the TCRdb table, and some are missing; sequencing was by immunoSEQ multiplex PCR. Among over 200,000 clones, approximately 83% were seen once, and the ten largest hold 1.9%. This CDR3 is built from 15 residues. Germline CDR1 and CDR2: MNHEY and SMNVEV (reference sequence). V lost 3 bases to trimming and J lost 1 base; unmatched junction nucleotides: 6. The chain uses TRBV27 and TRBJ2-7, with 7 bases that match TRBD1. This sequence was found in a woman between 45 and 60 years old who had recovered from COVID-19. The sample taken for sequencing was PBMCs or T cells enriched from blood (not recorded which). The CDR3 bases are TGTGCCAGCAGTTTCTCCGGGACAGCTTCCTACGAGCAGTACTTC. The encoded protein is CASSFSGTASYEQYF.